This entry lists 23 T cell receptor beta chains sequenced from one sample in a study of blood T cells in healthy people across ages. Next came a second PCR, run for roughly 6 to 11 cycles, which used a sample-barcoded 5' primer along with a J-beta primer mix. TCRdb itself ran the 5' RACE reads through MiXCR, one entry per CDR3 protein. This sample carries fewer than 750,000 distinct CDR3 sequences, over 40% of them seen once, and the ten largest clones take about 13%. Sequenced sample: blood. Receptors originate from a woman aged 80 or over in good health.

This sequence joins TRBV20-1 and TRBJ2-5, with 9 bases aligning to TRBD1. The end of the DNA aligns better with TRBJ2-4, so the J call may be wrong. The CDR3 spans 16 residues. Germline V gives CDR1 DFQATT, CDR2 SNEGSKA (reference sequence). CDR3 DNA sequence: TGCAGTGCTCGAGGGGCCAGGGGGACAGGGTTAGACATTCAGTACTTC. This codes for CSARGARGTGLDIQYF.

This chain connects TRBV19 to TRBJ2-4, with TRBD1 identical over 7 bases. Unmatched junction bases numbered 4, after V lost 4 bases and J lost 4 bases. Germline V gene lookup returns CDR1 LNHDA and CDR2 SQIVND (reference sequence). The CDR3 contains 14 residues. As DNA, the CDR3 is TGTGCCAGTAGTAATCCGGGACAGAAAAACATTCAGTACTTC. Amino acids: CASSNPGQKNIQYF. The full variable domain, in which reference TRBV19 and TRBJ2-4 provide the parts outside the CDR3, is DGGITQSPKYLFRKEGQNVTLSCEQNLNHDAMYWYRQDPGQGLRLIYYSQIVNDFQKGDIAEGYSVSREKKESFPLTVTSAQKNPTAFYLCASSNPGQKNIQYFGAGTRLSVL.

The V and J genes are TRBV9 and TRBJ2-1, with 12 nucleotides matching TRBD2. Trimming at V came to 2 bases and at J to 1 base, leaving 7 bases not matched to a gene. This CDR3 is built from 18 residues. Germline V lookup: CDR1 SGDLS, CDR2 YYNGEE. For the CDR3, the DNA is TGTGCCAGCAGCGTCACCTCTAGCGGGAGGGCATCCTACAATGAGCAGTTCTTC. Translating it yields CASSVTSSGRASYNEQFF. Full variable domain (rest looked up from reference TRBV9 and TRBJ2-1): DSGVTQTPKHLITATGQRVTLRCSPRSGDLSVYWYQQSLDQGLQFLIQYYNGEERAKGNILERFSAQQFPDLHSELNLSSLELGDSALYFCASSVTSSGRASYNEQFFGPGTRLTVL.

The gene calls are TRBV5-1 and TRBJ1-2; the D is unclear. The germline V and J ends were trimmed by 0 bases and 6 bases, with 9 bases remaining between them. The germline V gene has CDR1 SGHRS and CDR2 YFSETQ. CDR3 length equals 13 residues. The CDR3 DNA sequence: TGCGCCAGCAGCTTGGAAACGGGAAATGGCTACACCTTC. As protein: CASSLETGNGYTF.

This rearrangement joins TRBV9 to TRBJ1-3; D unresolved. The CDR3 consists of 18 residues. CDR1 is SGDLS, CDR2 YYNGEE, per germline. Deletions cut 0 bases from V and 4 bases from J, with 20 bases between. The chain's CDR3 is CASSVAPNPLNAGNTIYF. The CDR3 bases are TGTGCCAGCAGCGTAGCTCCCAACCCCTTGAATGCCGGAAACACCATATATTTT. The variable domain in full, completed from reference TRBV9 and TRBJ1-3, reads DSGVTQTPKHLITATGQRVTLRCSPRSGDLSVYWYQQSLDQGLQFLIQYYNGEERAKGNILERFSAQQFPDLHSELNLSSLELGDSALYFCASSVAPNPLNAGNTIYFGEGSWLTVV.

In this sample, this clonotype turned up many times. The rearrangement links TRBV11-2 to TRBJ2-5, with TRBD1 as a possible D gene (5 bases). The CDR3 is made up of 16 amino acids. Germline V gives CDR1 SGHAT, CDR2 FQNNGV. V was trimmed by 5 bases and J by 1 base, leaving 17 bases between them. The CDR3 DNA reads TGTGCCAGCAGCCTGGGCTCAGGGTTGCTCCAAGAGACCCAGTACTTC. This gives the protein CASSLGSGLLQETQYF.

CDR3 amino acids: CASSYTTGPYEQYF. The CDR3 bases are TGTGCCAGCAGTTACACGACAGGACCCTACGAGCAGTACTTC. J is TRBJ2-7 and V is TRBV6-2 or TRBV6-3, with D tentatively TRBD1 (6 bases). CDR1 MNHEY and CDR2 SVGEGT come from the germline V gene. This CDR3 contains 14 residues. V was pared by 2 bases and J by 2 bases, with 10 bases between.

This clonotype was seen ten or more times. The CDR3 is CASSSSGSREQFF. The DNA of the CDR3 is TGTGCCAGCAGCTCAAGCGGCAGTCGTGAGCAGTTCTTC. The chain joins TRBV7-3 to TRBJ2-1, with a weak D call TRBD2 (5 bases). There are 13 residues in the CDR3. The V gene's germline CDR1 is SGHTA and CDR2 FQGTGA. Trimming pared 4 bases from V and 9 bases from J, leaving 13 bases between. The full variable domain, completed using reference TRBV7-3 and TRBJ2-1, is GAGVSQTPSNKVTEKGKYVELRCDPISGHTALYWYRQSLGQGPEFLIYFQGTGAADDSGLPNDRFFAVRPEGSVSTLKIQRTERGDSAVYLCASSSSGSREQFFGPGTRLTVL.

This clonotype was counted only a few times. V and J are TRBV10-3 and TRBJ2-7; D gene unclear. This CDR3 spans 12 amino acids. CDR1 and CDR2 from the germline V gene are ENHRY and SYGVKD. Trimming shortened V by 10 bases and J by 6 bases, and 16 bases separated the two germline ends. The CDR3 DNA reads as TGTGCCACTCAACCAGCCGACTCCGAGCAGTACTTC. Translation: CATQPADSEQYF.

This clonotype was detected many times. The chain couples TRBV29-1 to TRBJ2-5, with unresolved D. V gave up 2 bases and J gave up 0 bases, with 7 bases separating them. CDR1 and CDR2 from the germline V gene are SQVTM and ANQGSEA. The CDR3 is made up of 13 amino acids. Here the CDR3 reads CSVENWYQETQYF. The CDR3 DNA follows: TGCAGCGTTGAAAATTGGTACCAAGAGACCCAGTACTTC. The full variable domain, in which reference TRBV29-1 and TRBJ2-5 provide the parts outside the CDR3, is SAVISQKPSRDICQRGTSLTIQCQVDSQVTMMFWYRQQPGQSLTLIATANQGSEATYESGFVIDKFPISRPNLTFSTLTVSNMSPEDSSIYLCSVENWYQETQYFGPGTRLLVL.

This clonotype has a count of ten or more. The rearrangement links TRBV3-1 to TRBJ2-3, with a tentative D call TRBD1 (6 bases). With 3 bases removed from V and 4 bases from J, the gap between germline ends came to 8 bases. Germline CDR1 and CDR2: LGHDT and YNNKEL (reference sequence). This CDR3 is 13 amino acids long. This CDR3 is CASSHNRADTQYF. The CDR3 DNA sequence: TGTGCCAGCAGCCACAACAGGGCAGATACGCAGTATTTT.

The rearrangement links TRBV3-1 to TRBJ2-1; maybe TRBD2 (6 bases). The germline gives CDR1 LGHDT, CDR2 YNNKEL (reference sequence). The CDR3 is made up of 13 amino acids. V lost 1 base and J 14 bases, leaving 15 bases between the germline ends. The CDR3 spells CASSQVGGAAEFF. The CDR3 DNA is TGTGCCAGCAGCCAAGTAGGCGGGGCGGCGGAGTTCTTC.

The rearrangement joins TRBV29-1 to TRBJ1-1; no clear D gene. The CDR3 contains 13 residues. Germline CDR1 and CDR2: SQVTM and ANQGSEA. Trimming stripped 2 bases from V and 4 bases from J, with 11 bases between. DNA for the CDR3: TGCAGCGTTGAATTGGGGAGAGGCACTGAAGCTTTCTTT. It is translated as CSVELGRGTEAFF.

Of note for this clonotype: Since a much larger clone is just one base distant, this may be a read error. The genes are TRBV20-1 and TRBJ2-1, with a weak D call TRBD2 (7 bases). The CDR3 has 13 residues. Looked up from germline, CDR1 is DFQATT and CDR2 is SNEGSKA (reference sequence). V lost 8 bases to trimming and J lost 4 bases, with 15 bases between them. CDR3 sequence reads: CSIGGAGYNEQFF. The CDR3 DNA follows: TGCAGTATAGGGGGAGCGGGGTACAATGAGCAGTTCTTC.

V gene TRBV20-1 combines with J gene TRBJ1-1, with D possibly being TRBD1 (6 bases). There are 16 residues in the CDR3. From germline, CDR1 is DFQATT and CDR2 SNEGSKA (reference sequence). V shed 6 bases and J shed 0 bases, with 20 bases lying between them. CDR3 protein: CSASVGGAKVNTEAFF. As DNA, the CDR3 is TGCAGTGCCTCTGTTGGGGGCGCGAAAGTGAACACTGAAGCTTTCTTT.

This CDR3 is CASSRGTSGNTGELFF. The CDR3 DNA follows: TGTGCCAGCAGCCGGGGGACTAGCGGGAACACCGGGGAGCTGTTTTTT. V usage is TRBV7-9 and J usage is TRBJ2-2; 11 bases are shared with TRBD2. The V and J ends lost 5 bases and 1 base, in that order; junction bases with no gene match: 3. The CDR3 runs to 16 residues. The V gene's germline CDR1 is SEHNR and CDR2 FQNEAQ (reference sequence).

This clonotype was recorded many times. Here the CDR3 reads CAISPGYFTDTQYF. The DNA of the CDR3 is TGTGCCATCAGCCCAGGGTATTTCACAGATACGCAGTATTTT. This chain joins TRBV10-3 and TRBJ2-3; weak D call: TRBD1 (5 bases). Trimming removed 6 bases at V and 2 bases at J, with 12 bases between. Germline lookup yields CDR1 ENHRY and CDR2 SYGVKD. There are 14 residues in the CDR3.

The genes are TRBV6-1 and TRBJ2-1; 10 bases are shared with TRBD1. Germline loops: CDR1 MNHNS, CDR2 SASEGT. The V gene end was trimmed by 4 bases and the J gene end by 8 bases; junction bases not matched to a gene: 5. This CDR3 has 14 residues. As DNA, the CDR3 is TGTGCCAGCAGTGGACAGGGGGCTCGGTATGAGCAGTTCTTC. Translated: CASSGQGARYEQFF.

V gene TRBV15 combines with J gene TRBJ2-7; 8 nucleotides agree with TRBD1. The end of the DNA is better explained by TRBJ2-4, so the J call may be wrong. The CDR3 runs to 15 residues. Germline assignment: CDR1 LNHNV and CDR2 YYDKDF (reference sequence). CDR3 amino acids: CATSRDGQGRNIQYF. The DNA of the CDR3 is TGTGCCACCAGCAGAGATGGACAGGGAAGAAACATTCAGTACTTC.

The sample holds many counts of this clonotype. The CDR3 DNA follows: TGCAGTGCTAGTGATCTCGGGCTGCGCTCCTACAATGAGCAGTTCTTC. Translating it yields CSASDLGLRSYNEQFF. The chain recombines TRBV20-1 with TRBJ2-1; D remains unclear. This CDR3 contains 16 residues. Deletions cut 3 bases from V and 0 bases from J, with 15 bases between. CDR1 DFQATT and CDR2 SNEGSKA come from the germline V gene (reference sequence).

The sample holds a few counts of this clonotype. Written as DNA, the CDR3 is TGTGCCATCGGACAGGGTACAGATACGCAGTATTTT. Translating it yields CAIGQGTDTQYF. The V call is TRBV10-3, the J call TRBJ2-3, with 8 nucleotides matching TRBD1. The J segment lost 3 bases and the V segment lost 8 bases, leaving 1 base of the junction unmatched. The length of the CDR3 is 12 residues. Germline-derived CDR1 and CDR2 are ENHRY and SYGVKD.

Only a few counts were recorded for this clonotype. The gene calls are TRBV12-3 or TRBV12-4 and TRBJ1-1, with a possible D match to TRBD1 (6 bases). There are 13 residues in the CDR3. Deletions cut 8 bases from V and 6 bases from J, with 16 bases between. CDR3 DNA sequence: TGTGCCAGCCGGGGACAAATCGGTGCTGAAGCTTTCTTT. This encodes CASRGQIGAEAFF.

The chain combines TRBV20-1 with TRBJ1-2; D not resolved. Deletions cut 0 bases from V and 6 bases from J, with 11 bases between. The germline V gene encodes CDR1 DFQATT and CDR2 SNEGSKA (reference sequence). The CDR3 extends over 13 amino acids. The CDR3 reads CSARDMMWHGYTF. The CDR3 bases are TGCAGTGCTAGAGATATGATGTGGCATGGCTACACCTTC.